A single sample is the source of the 18 T cell receptor beta chains below, sequenced in a study of blood T cell repertoires in COVID-19. Using immunoSEQ multiplex PCR, the repertoire was profiled, and TCRdb retains in-frame clones only, with some absent. The sample lists some 250,000 clones, 86% occurring once. The specimen was peripheral blood. The receptors were sampled from a man aged 80 or over with acute or convalescent COVID-19.

This clone was detected once. V usage is TRBV7-2 and J usage is TRBJ1-3; D is perhaps TRBD1 (6 bases). Germline CDR1 reads SGHTA; CDR2 reads FQGNSA. CDR3 length equals 17 residues. The V end was cut by 8 bases, the J end by 0 bases, with 20 bases between. CDR3 protein: CASANTDSLFSGNTIYF. CDR3 DNA: TGTGCCAGCGCAAATACGGACAGCTTGTTCTCTGGAAACACCATATATTTT.

The chain joins TRBV5-1 to TRBJ1-3; no clear D gene. The CDR3 spans 14 residues. The V end was cut by 4 bases, the J end by 1 base, with 9 bases between. The germline CDR1 and CDR2 sequences are SGHRS and YFSETQ. CDR3 coding DNA: TGCGCCAGCAGCACGTCAGGATCTGGAAACACCATATATTTT. It yields the protein CASSTSGSGNTIYF.

This clone was detected a few times. The gene calls are TRBV5-4 and TRBJ2-7, with 8 bases fitting TRBD2. Germline lookup yields CDR1 SGHNT and CDR2 YYREEE (reference sequence). Trimming cost V 1 base and J 1 base; bases outside gene matches: 13. The CDR3 sequence is 18 residues long. This CDR3 is CASSLPAGPLAGSYEQYF. For the CDR3, the DNA is TGTGCCAGCAGCTTGCCGGCAGGTCCCTTAGCGGGGTCCTACGAGCAGTACTTC. Using reference TRBV5-4 and TRBJ2-7 for the parts outside the CDR3, the full variable domain is ETGVTQSPTHLIKTRGQQVTLRCSSQSGHNTVSWYQQALGQGPQFIFQYYREEENGRGNFPPRFSGLQFPNYSSELNVNALELDDSALYLCASSLPAGPLAGSYEQYFGPGTRLTVT.

This sequence joins TRBV6-5 and TRBJ2-7; D is possibly TRBD1 (6 bases). Germline values: CDR1 MNHEY, CDR2 SVGAGI. Trimming took off 4 bases at V and 13 bases at J, with 14 bases between the two ends. This CDR3 is built from 11 residues. DNA for the CDR3: TGTGCCAGCAGTTCAGGGGAGCTTCTATACTTC. It codes for CASSSGELLYF.

This clone was seen more than once but under ten times. This chain joins TRBV3-1 (or the pseudogene TRBV3-2) and TRBJ2-3; 11 bases agree with TRBD2. With 4 bases clipped from V and 3 bases from J, the junction kept 3 bases outside the gene matches. The CDR3 loop spans 15 amino acids. The V gene's germline CDR1 is LGHDT and CDR2 YNNKEL (reference sequence). The CDR3 loop is CASSLRTSGTDTQYF. CDR3 nucleotides: TGTGCCAGCAGCCTTAGGACTAGCGGGACAGATACGCAGTATTTT.

The chain couples TRBV5-1 to TRBJ2-1; 8 bases agree with TRBD2. Per germline, CDR1 SGHRS and CDR2 YFSETQ. The V segment lost 4 bases and the J segment 7 bases; nucleotides outside the gene matches: 13. The CDR3 has 16 amino acids. The CDR3 sequence is CASSIGRGPPINEQFF. The CDR3 bases are TGCGCCAGCAGCATCGGGAGGGGCCCTCCGATAAATGAGCAGTTCTTC.

The chain recombines TRBV18 with TRBJ2-1, with D perhaps matching TRBD1 (7 bases). CDR1 KGHSH and CDR2 LQKENI come from the germline V gene. CDR3 length: 15 residues. V lost 5 bases and J lost 4, with 15 bases in between. The CDR3 nucleotides are TGTGCCAGCTCATTGGAGGGGGCTTTTTACAATGAGCAGTTCTTC. Translation gives CASSLEGAFYNEQFF.

A note on this clone: This sample also contains other DNA sequences that code for the same CDR3. This sequence joins TRBV6-5 and TRBJ1-5, with unresolved D. The CDR3 is 13 residues long. The ends were cut back, 2 bases at V and 2 bases at J, with 4 bases in the middle. Germline V lookup: CDR1 MNHEY, CDR2 SVGAGI. The CDR3 DNA follows: TGTGCCAGCAGTTACACTGGCAATCAGCCCCAGCATTTT. It yields the protein CASSYTGNQPQHF.

V gene TRBV9 combines with J gene TRBJ1-1; 8 bases are a match to TRBD1. The V segment lost 0 bases and the J segment 0 bases; nucleotides outside the gene matches: 7. Germline V gene sequence: CDR1 SGDLS, CDR2 YYNGEE. The CDR3 extends over 17 amino acids. The CDR3 nucleotides read TGTGCCAGCAGCGTAGACCCAGGGGGCGCGATGAACACTGAAGCTTTCTTT. Its translation: CASSVDPGGAMNTEAFF.

The chain links TRBV3-1 (or the pseudogene TRBV3-2) to TRBJ2-7; TRBD2 aligns across 7 bases. The CDR3 loop spans 14 amino acids. The germline gives CDR1 LGHDT, CDR2 YNNKEL (reference sequence). V was clipped by 5 bases and J by 1 base; unmatched bases: 5. CDR3: CASSETSVSYEQYF. The CDR3, as DNA: TGTGCCAGCAGCGAAACTAGCGTATCCTACGAGCAGTACTTC.

CDR3 coding DNA: TGTGCCAGCAGTTTTGGAACTACGTCACCCCTCCACTTT. Translated: CASSFGTTSPLHF. The rearrangement uses TRBV12-3 or TRBV12-4 and TRBJ1-6; no clear D. This CDR3 comprises 13 residues. V lost 3 bases to trimming and J lost 10 bases, with 10 bases between them.

This chain joins TRBV27 and TRBJ1-5, with D hard to call. This CDR3 contains 17 residues. With 5 bases removed from V and 6 bases from J, the gap between germline ends came to 23 bases. Looked up from germline, CDR1 is MNHEY and CDR2 is SMNVEV (reference sequence). CDR3 bases: TGTGCCAGCAGTCCCAACCATGACATCCTGGGGAGTCAGCCCCAGCATTTT. Amino acids: CASSPNHDILGSQPQHF.

The gene calls are TRBV10-3 and TRBJ2-1; D call uncertain. V was trimmed by 5 bases and J by 10 bases, leaving 12 bases between them. The CDR3 length is 12 residues. Germline assignment: CDR1 ENHRY and CDR2 SYGVKD. The CDR3 DNA reads TGTGCCATCAGTCGCTTCTCCCAGGAGCAGTTCTTC. Encoded protein: CAISRFSQEQFF.

The chain employs TRBV19 and TRBJ1-1; 9 bases line up with TRBD1. Germline loops: CDR1 LNHDA, CDR2 SQIVND (reference sequence). The CDR3 spans 13 residues. Trimming took 10 bases from V and 0 from J; bases not matched to a gene: 3. CDR3 sequence: CATWDRVNTEAFF. The DNA for the CDR3 is TGTGCCACGTGGGACAGGGTGAACACTGAAGCTTTCTTT.

This clone is a singleton in its sample. The chain is built from TRBV7-8 and TRBJ2-1; a weak D match, TRBD2 (7 bases). There are 19 residues in the CDR3. Germline V gene sequence: CDR1 SGHVS, CDR2 FQNEAQ. V lost 5 bases and J 2 bases, leaving 25 bases between the germline ends. For the CDR3, the DNA is TGTGCCAGCAGCCCCCAGTTGGGCGGGAGTGGGGGGCCCTACAATGAGCAGTTCTTC. Translating it yields CASSPQLGGSGGPYNEQFF.

V is TRBV27 and J is TRBJ1-1; the D gene is possibly TRBD1 (6 bases). Germline V gene sequence: CDR1 MNHEY, CDR2 SMNVEV (reference sequence). The CDR3 length is 13 residues. V was pared by 4 bases and J by 3 bases, with 9 bases between. CDR3 residues: CASSYTGHTEAFF. The CDR3 DNA follows: TGTGCCAGCAGTTATACAGGGCACACTGAAGCTTTCTTT.

The rearrangement uses TRBV5-5 and TRBJ2-7; 8 nucleotides match TRBD1. The germline V gene encodes CDR1 SGHKS and CDR2 YYEKEE (reference sequence). This CDR3 has 14 amino acids. Unmatched junction bases numbered 3, after V lost 4 bases and J lost 0 bases. The CDR3 DNA is TGTGCCAGCAGCCGGACAGGGTACTCCTACGAGCAGTACTTC. It translates to CASSRTGYSYEQYF.

This chain connects TRBV15 to TRBJ1-5; D unresolved. The CDR3 covers 15 residues. Germline V gene lookup returns CDR1 LNHNV and CDR2 YYDKDF (reference sequence). The ends were cut back, 0 bases at V and 3 bases at J, with 9 bases in the middle. CDR3 nucleotide sequence: TGTGCCACCAGCAGAGATACGAGGGTCAATCAGCCCCAGCATTTT. It is translated as CATSRDTRVNQPQHF.